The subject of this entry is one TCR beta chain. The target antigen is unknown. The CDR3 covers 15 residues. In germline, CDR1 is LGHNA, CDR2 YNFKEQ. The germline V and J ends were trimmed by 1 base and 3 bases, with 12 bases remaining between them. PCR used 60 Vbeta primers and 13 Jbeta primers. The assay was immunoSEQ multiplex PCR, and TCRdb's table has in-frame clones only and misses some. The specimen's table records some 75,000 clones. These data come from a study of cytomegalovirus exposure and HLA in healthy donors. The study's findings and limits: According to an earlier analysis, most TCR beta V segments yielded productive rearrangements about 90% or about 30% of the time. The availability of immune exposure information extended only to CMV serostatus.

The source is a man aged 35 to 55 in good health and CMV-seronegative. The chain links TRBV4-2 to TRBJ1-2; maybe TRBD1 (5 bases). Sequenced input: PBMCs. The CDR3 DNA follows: TGTGCCAGCAGCCAAGGTACGGGGGGAGACTATGGCTACACCTTC. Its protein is CASSQGTGGDYGYTF.